This T cell receptor beta chain was documented in a study of lung T cells in sarcoidosis with Löfgren's syndrome. Study-level findings and limits: Löfgren's syndrome patients reportedly showed greatest TRAV12-1 and TRBV2 expansion versus controls.

A note on this clonotype: The target antigen is unknown.

TCRdb re-analysed the reads in MiXCR, keeping a single row per CDR3 protein. The repertoire holds 55,000 to 80,000 distinct CDR3 sequences, roughly 20% seen once, with 2% to 2.5% in the top ten. Trimming removed 3 bases from V and 3 bases from J; junction bases left unmatched: 17. The CDR3 is 20 residues long. Germline V gene lookup returns CDR1 SNHLY and CDR2 FYNNEI. This receptor was obtained from a human donor with sarcoidosis (Löfgren's syndrome or another form), or a control subject (not recorded which). The chain is built from TRBV2 and TRBJ2-4; 10 bases are a match to TRBD2. The specimen sequenced was CD4+ T cells from PBMCs. In DNA, the CDR3 is TGTGCCAGCAGTGATCAGGCTAGCGGGAGCAAGTACAGAGTCAAAAACATTCAGTACTTC. Amino acids: CASSDQASGSKYRVKNIQYF.